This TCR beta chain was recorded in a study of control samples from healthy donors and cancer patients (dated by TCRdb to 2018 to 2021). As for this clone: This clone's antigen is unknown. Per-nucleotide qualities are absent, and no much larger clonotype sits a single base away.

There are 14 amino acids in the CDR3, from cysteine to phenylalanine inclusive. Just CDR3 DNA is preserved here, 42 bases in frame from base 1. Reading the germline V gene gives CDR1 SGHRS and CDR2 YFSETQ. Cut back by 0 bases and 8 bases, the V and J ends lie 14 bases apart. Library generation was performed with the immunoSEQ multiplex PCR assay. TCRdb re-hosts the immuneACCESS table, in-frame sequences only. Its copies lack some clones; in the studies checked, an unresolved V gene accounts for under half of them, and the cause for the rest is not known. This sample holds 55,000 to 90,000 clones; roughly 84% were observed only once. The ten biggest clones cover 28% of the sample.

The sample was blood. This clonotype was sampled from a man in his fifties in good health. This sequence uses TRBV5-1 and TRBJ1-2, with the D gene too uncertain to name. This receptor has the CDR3 CASSLVESPEGYTF. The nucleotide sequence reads TGCGCCAGCAGCTTGGTTGAATCCCCCGAGGGCTACACCTTC.